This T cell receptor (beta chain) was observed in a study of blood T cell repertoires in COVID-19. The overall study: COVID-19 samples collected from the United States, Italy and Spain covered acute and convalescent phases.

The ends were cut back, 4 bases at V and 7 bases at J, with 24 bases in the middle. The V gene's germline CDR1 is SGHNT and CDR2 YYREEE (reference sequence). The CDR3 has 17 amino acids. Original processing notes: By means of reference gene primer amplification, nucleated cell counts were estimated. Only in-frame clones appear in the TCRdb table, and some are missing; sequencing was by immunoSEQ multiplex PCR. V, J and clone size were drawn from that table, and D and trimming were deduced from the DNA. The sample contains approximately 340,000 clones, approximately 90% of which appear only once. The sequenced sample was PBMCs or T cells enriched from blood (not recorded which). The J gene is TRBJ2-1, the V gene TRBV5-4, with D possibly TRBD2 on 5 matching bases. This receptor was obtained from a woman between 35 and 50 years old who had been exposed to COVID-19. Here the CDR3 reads CASSRGLGLEAGNEQFF. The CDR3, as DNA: TGTGCCAGCAGCCGAGGGCTAGGTCTGGAGGCCGGAAATGAGCAGTTCTTC.